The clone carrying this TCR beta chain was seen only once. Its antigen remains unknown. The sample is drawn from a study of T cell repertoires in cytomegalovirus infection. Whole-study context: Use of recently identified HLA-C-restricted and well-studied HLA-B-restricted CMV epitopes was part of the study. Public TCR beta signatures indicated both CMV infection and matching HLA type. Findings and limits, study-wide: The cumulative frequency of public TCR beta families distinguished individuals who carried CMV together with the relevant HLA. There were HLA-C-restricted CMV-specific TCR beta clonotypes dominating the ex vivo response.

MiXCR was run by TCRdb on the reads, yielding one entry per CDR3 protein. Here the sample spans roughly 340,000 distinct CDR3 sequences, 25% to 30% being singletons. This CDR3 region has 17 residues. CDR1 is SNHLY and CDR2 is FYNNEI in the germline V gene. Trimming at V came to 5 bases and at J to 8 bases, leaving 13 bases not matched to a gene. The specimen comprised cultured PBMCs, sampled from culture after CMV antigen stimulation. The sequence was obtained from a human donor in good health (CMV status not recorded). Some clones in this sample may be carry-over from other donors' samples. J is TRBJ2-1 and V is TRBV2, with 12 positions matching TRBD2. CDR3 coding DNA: TGTGCCAGCAGTACATGGACTAGCGGGACGAGGAGGCATGAGCAGTTCTTC. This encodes CASSTWTSGTRRHEQFF.